This T cell receptor beta chain was retrieved from a study of CD8+ T cells in alopecia areata. This clone appeared a few times. RNA extraction was followed by reverse transcription into cDNA, which acted as the sequencing template. TCRdb keeps only in-frame clones here, not all; method: immunoSEQ multiplex PCR. Among about 90,000 clones listed, 44% were seen once. Per the germline V gene, CDR1 is MGHRA and CDR2 is YSYEKL. The CDR3 is made up of 16 amino acids. Trimming removed 1 base at V and 4 bases at J, with 17 bases between. The treatment: oral pan-JAK inhibitor, 5-10 mg twice daily. This sequence was found in a human donor with alopecia areata. The chain combines TRBV4-1 with TRBJ2-7; D might be TRBD1 (5 bases). Material: CD8+ T cells sorted from blood, obtained at week 24, from a patient treated with tofacitinib. The CDR3, as DNA: TGCGCCAGCAGCCAAGGGGGTAACAGGAATTTGTACGAGCAGTACTTC. Translating it yields CASSQGGNRNLYEQYF.